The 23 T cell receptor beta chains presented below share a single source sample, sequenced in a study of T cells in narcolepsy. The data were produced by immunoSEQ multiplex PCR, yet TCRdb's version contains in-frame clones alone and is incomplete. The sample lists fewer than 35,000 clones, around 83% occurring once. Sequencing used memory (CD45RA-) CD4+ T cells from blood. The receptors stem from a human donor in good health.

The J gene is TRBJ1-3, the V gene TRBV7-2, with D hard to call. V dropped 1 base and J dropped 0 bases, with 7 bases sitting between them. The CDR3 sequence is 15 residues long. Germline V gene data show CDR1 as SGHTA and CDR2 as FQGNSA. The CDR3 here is CASSLDSHSGNTIYF. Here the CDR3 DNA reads TGTGCCAGCAGCTTAGACAGCCACTCTGGAAACACCATATATTTT.

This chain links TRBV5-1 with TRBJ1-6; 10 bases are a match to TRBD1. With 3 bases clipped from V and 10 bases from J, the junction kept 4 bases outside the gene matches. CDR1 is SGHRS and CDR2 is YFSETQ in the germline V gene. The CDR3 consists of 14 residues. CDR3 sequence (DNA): TGCGCCAGCAGCTCGACAGGGGGCAAATCACCCCTCCACTTT. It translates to CASSSTGGKSPLHF.

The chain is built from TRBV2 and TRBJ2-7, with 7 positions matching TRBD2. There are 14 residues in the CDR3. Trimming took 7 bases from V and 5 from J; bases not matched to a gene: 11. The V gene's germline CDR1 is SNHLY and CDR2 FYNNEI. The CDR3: CASTRQREGHEQYF. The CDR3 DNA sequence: TGTGCCAGCACCAGACAGAGGGAGGGCCACGAGCAGTACTTC.

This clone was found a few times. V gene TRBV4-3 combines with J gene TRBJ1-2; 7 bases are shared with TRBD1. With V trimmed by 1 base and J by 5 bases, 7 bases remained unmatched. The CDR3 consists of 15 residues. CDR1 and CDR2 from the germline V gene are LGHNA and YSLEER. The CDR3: CASSQGDRAVYGYTF. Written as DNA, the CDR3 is TGCGCCAGCAGCCAAGGTGACAGGGCAGTATATGGCTACACCTTC.

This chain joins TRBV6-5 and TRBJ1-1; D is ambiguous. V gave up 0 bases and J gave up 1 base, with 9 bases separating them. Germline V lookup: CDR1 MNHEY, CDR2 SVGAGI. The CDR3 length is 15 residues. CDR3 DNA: TGTGCCAGCAGTTACTCACGGGGTTCGAACACTGAAGCTTTCTTT. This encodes CASSYSRGSNTEAFF.

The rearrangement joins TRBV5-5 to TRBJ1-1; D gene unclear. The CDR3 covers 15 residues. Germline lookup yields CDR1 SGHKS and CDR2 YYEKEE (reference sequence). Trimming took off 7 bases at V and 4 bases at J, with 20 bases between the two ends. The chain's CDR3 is CASRQMVNSGTEAFF. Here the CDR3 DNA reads TGTGCCAGCCGCCAAATGGTTAATTCGGGCACTGAAGCTTTCTTT.

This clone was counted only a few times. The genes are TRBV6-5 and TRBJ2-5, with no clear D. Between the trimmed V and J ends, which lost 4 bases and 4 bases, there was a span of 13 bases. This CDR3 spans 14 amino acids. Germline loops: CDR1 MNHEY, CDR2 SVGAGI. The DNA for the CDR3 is TGTGCCAGCAGTTTTTTAGGGCTGGGAGAGACCCAGTACTTC. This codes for CASSFLGLGETQYF.

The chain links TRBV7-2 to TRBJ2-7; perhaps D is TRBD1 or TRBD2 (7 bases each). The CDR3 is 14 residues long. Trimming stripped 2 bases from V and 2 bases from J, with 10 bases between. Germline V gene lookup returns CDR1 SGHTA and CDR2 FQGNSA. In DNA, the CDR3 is TGTGCCAGCAGCTTACAGGGGGGGGCCTACGAGCAGTACGTC. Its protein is CASSLQGGAYEQYV.

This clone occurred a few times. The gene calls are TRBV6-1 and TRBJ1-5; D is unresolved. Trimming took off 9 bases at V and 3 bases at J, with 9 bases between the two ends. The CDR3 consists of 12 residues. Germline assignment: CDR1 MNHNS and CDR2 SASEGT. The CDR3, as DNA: TGTGCCAGTTCACGGTTCAATCAGCCCCAGCATTTT. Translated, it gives CASSRFNQPQHF.

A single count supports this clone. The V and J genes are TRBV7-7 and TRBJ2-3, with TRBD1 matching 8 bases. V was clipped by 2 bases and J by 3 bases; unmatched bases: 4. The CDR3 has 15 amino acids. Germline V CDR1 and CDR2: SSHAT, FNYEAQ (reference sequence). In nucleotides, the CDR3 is TGTGCCAGCAGCTTACAGGGGGCCGGAACAGATACGCAGTATTTT. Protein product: CASSLQGAGTDTQYF.

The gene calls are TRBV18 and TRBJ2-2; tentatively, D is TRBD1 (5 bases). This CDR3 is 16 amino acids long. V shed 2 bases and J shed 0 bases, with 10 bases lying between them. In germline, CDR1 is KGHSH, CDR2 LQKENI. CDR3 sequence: CASSPRQSSNTGELFF. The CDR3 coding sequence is TGTGCCAGCTCACCAAGACAGTCTTCGAACACCGGGGAGCTGTTTTTT.

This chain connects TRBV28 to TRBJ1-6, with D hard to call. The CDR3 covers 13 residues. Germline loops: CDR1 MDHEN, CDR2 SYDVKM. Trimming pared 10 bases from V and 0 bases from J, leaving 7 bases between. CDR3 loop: CAIVASYNSPLHF. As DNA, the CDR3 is TGTGCCATCGTAGCCTCCTATAATTCACCCCTCCACTTT.

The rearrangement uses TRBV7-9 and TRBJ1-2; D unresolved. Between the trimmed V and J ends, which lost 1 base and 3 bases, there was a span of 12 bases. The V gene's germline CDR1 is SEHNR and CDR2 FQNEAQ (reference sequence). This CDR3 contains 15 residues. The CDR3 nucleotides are TGTGCCAGCAGCTTAGACCGTTTCGTGGACTATGGCTACACCTTC. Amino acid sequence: CASSLDRFVDYGYTF. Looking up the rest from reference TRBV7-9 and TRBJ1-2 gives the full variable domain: DTGVSQNPRHKITKRGQNVTFRCDPISEHNRLYWYRQTLGQGPEFLTYFQNEAQLEKSRLLSDRFSAERPKGSFSTLEIQRTEQGDSAMYLCASSLDRFVDYGYTFGSGTRLTVV.

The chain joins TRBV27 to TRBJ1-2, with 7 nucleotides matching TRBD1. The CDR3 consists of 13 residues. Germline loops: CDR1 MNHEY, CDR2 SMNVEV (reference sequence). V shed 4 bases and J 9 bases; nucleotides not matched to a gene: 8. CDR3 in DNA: TGTGCCAGCAGTTCCCGACAGGGTGCGAGCTACACCTTC. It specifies CASSSRQGASYTF.

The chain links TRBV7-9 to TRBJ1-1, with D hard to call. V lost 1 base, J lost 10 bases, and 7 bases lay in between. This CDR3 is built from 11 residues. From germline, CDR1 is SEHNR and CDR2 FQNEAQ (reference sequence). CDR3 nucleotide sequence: TGTGCCAGCAGCTTAGTTCGCGGAGCTTTCTTT. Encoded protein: CASSLVRGAFF. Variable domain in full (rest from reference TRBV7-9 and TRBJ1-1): DTGVSQNPRHKITKRGQNVTFRCDPISEHNRLYWYRQTLGQGPEFLTYFQNEAQLEKSRLLSDRFSAERPKGSFSTLEIQRTEQGDSAMYLCASSLVRGAFFGQGTRLTVV.

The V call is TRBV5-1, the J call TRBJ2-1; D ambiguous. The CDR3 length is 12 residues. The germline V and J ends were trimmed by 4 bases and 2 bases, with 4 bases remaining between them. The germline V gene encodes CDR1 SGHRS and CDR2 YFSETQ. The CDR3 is CASSDTYNEQFF. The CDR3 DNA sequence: TGCGCCAGCAGCGACACCTACAATGAGCAGTTCTTC.

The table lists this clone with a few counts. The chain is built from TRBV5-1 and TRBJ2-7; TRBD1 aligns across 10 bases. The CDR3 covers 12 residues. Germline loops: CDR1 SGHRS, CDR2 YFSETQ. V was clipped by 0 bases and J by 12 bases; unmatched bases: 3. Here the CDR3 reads CASSLAGDRGYF. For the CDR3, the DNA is TGCGCCAGCAGCTTGGCGGGGGACAGGGGGTACTTC.

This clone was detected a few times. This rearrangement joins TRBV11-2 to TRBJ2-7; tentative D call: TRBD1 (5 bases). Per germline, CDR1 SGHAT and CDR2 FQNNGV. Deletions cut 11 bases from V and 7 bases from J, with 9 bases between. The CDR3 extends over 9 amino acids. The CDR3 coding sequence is TGTGCCCCAGGGTGGGAGCAGTACGTC. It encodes CAPGWEQYV.

In DNA, the CDR3 is TGTGCCAGCAGTGACGGGATGGGCACTGAAGCTTTCTTT. It is translated as CASSDGMGTEAFF. The gene calls are TRBV6-4 and TRBJ1-1; D is unresolved. Between the trimmed V and J ends, which lost 2 bases and 4 bases, there was a span of 8 bases. From germline, CDR1 is MRHNA and CDR2 SNTAGT. This CDR3 region has 13 residues.

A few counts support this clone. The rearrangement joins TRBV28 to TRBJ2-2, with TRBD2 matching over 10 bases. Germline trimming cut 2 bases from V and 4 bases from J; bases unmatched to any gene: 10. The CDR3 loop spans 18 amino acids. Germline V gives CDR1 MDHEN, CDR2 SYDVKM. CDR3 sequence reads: CASSLDVRLAGATGELFF. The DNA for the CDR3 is TGTGCCAGCAGTTTAGATGTTAGGCTAGCGGGGGCCACCGGGGAGCTGTTTTTT.

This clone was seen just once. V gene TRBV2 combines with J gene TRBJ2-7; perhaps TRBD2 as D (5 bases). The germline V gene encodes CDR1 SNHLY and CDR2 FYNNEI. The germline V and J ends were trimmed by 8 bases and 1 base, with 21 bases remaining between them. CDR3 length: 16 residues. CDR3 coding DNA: TGTGCCAGCCTGTCGGACTCGCTTCTCCTTTCCTACGAGCAGTACTTC. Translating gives CASLSDSLLLSYEQYF. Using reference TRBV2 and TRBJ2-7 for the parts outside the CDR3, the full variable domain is EPEVTQTPSHQVTQMGQEVILRCVPISNHLYFYWYRQILGQKVEFLVSFYNNEISEKSEIFDDQFSVERPDGSNFTLKIRSTKLEDSAMYFCASLSDSLLLSYEQYFGPGTRLTVT.

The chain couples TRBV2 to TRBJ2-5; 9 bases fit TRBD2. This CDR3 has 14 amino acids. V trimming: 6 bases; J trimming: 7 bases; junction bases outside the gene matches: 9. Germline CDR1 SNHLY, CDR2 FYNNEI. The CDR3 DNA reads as TGTGCCAGCAGCCCCCAGCGGGGGGCAGGGACCCAGTACTTC. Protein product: CASSPQRGAGTQYF.

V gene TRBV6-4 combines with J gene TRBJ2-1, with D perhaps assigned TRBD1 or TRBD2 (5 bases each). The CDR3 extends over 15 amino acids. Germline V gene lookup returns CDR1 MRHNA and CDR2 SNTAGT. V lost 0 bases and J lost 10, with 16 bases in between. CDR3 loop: CASSDSGTSKEEQFF. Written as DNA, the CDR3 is TGTGCCAGCAGTGACTCGGGGACGTCTAAAGAAGAGCAGTTCTTC.